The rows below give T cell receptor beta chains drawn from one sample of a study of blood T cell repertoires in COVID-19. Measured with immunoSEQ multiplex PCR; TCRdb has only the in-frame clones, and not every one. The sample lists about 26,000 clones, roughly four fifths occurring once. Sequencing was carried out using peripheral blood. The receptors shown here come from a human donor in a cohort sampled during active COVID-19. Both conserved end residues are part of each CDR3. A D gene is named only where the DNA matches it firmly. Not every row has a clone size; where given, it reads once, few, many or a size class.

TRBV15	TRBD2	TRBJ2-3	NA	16	CATSTDPGTSGNTQYF	TGTGCCACCAGCACCGACCCCGGGACTAGCGGAAATACGCAGTATTTT
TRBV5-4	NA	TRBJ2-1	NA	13	CASSFIPGREQFF	TGTGCCAGCAGCTTCATCCCTGGTAGAGAGCAGTTCTTC
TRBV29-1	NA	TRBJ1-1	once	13	CSVTSGIGTEAFF	TGCAGCGTTACTTCAGGGATAGGCACTGAAGCTTTCTTT
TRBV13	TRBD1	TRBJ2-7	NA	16	CASSPPVDRGFYEQYF	TGTGCCAGCAGCCCCCCTGTGGACAGGGGATTTTACGAGCAGTACTTC
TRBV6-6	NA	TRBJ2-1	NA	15	CASNPGDRKRHEQFF	TGTGCCAGCAACCCGGGAGATAGGAAGCGCCATGAGCAGTTCTTC
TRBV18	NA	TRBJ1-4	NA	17	CASSPFKARGDIWKLFF	TGTGCCAGCTCACCATTCAAGGCCCGGGGGGATATTTGGAAACTGTTTTTT
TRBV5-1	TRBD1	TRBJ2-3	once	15	CASSLSRQGADTQYF	TGCGCCAGCAGCTTGTCGAGACAGGGGGCAGATACGCAGTATTTT
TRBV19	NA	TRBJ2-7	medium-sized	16	CASSILSQGPTYEQYF	TGTGCCAGTAGTATCTTAAGCCAGGGGCCAACTTACGAGCAGTACTTC
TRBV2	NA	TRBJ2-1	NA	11	CASSDLGEQFF	TGTGCCAGCAGTGACCTAGGTGAGCAGTTCTTC
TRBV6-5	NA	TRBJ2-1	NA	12	CASRNKNNEQFF	TGTGCCAGCAGAAACAAGAACAATGAGCAGTTCTTC
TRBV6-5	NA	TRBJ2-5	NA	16	CASSYYLLAPQETQYF	TGTGCCAGCAGTTACTACCTCCTAGCGCCCCAAGAGACCCAGTACTTC
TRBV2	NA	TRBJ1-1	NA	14	CASRWEGVSAEAFF	TGTGCCAGCAGGTGGGAGGGGGTGTCAGCTGAAGCTTTCTTT
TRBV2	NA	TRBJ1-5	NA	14	CASSDRYSNQPQHF	TGTGCCAGCAGTGACAGGTATAGCAATCAGCCCCAGCATTTT
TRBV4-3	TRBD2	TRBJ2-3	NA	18	CASSQELGGLAITDTQYF	TGCGCCAGCAGCCAAGAGCTGGGTGGACTAGCGATCACAGATACGCAGTATTTT
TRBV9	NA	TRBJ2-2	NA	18	CASSVAPSEGEGDGELFF	TGTGCCAGCAGCGTAGCTCCCTCCGAGGGGGAAGGGGACGGGGAGCTGTTTTTT
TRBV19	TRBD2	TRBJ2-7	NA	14	CASPRLAGTFEQYF	TGTGCCAGTCCCAGACTAGCGGGCACTTTTGAGCAGTACTTC
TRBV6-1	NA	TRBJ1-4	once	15	CASSEAAGGNEKLFF	TGTGCCAGCAGTGAAGCTGCAGGAGGGAATGAAAAACTGTTTTTT
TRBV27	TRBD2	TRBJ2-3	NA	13	CASGGGRTDTQYF	TGTGCCAGTGGGGGGGGTCGCACAGATACGCAGTATTTT
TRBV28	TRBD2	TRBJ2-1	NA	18	CASSTSGTSGGGYNEQFF	TGTGCCAGCAGCACCTCCGGGACTAGCGGGGGGGGCTACAATGAGCAGTTCTTC
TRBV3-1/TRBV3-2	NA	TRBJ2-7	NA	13	CASSQYTSGEQYF	TGTGCCAGCAGCCAGTACACCTCGGGCGAGCAGTACTTC
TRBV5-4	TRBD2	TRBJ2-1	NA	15	CASSLDKTSLHEQFF	TGTGCCAGCAGCTTGGATAAGACTAGCCTCCATGAGCAGTTCTTC
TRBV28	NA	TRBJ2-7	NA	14	CASSTPMQFGKQYF	TGTGCCAGCAGCACCCCTATGCAATTCGGGAAGCAGTACTTC
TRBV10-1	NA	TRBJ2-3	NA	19	CASSGTYTLGHEGSDTQYF	TGCGCCAGCAGTGGGACCTACACACTGGGACACGAGGGATCAGATACGCAGTATTTT
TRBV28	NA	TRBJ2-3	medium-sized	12	CASSLQGDTQYF	TGTGCCAGCAGTTTACAGGGGGATACGCAGTATTTT
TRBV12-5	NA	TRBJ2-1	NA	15	CASGLVSAGFNEQFF	TGTGCTAGTGGTTTGGTATCGGCGGGTTTCAATGAGCAGTTCTTC
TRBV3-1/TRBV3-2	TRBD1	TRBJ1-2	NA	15	CASSQLGQGNYGYTF	TGTGCCAGCAGCCAACTGGGACAGGGGAACTATGGCTACACCTTC
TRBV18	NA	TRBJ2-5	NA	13	CASSSGIQETQYF	TGTGCCAGCTCGTCAGGGATCCAAGAGACCCAGTACTTC
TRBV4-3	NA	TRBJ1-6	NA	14	CASSYGGANSPLHF	TGCGCCAGCAGCTACGGGGGGGCGAATTCACCCCTCCACTTT
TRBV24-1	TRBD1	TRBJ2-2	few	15	CATSETGQGAGELFF	TGTGCCACCAGTGAAACGGGACAGGGGGCCGGGGAGCTGTTTTTT
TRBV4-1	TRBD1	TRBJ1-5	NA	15	CASSQEGQGDQPQHF	TGCGCCAGCAGCCAAGAAGGACAGGGGGATCAGCCCCAGCATTTT
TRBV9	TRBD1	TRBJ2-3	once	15	CASSVAGGGTDTQYF	TGTGCCAGCAGCGTAGCAGGGGGCGGCACAGATACGCAGTATTTT
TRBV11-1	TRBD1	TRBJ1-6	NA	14	CASSRQGGNSPLHF	TGTGCCAGCAGCCGACAGGGAGGTAATTCACCCCTCCACTTT
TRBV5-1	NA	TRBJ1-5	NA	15	CASSLSGVSNQPQHF	TGCGCCAGCAGCTTGTCAGGGGTTAGCAATCAGCCCCAGCATTTT
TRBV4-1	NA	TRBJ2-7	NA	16	CASSQVEGNGAYEQYF	TGCGCCAGCAGCCAAGTGGAGGGGAACGGGGCCTACGAGCAGTACTTC